This entry lists 19 T cell receptor beta chains sequenced from one sample in a study of blood T cells in healthy people across ages. A second PCR, run for about 7 to 11 cycles, used a sample-barcoded 5' primer plus a J-beta primer mix. TCRdb reanalysed the 5' RACE reads using MiXCR and keeps one entry per CDR3 protein. The sample lists fewer than 650,000 distinct CDR3 sequences; about 28% were seen once. The same data also contributed to another study, on T cells of mothers and their children.

The source material was blood. These receptors originate from a boy between 2 and 15 years old in good health.

The chain combines TRBV30 with TRBJ1-1, with D unresolved. The CDR3 totals 14 residues. V was trimmed by 2 bases and J by 11 bases, leaving 21 bases between them. Germline V gives CDR1 GTSNPN, CDR2 SVGIG (reference sequence). The CDR3 region is CAWSPTPEALEAFF. DNA of the CDR3: TGTGCCTGGAGTCCCACTCCGGAGGCTTTGGAGGCTTTCTTT. Filled out from reference TRBV30 and TRBJ1-1, the complete variable domain reads SQTIHQWPATLVQPVGSPLSLECTVEGTSNPNLYWYRQAAGRGLQLLFYSVGIGQISSEVPQNLSASRPQDRQFILSSKKLLLSDSGFYLCAWSPTPEALEAFFGQGTRLTVV.

Here the CDR3 reads CASRGTTLTGELFF. In DNA, the CDR3 is TGTGCCAGCCGGGGGACAACCCTCACCGGGGAGCTGTTTTTT. The rearrangement joins TRBV6-5 to TRBJ2-2, with D perhaps given as TRBD1 or TRBD2 (6 bases each). The CDR3 is 14 amino acids. With 8 bases removed from V and 4 bases from J, the gap between germline ends came to 14 bases. Germline assignment: CDR1 MNHEY and CDR2 SVGAGI.

This clonotype was seen a few times. The chain has TRBV9 and TRBJ2-3; D may be TRBD1 or TRBD2 (5 bases each). Germline lookup yields CDR1 SGDLS and CDR2 YYNGEE. Trimming removed 4 bases at V and 7 bases at J, with 16 bases between. The CDR3 runs 14 residues. The CDR3 reads CASSPGTPGNTQYF. The CDR3, as DNA: TGTGCCAGCAGCCCCGGGACCCCTGGAAATACGCAGTATTTT.

Details on this clonotype: One junction end does not reproduce the germline sequence, and a read error may be involved. The V and J genes are TRBV15 and TRBJ2-7, with D hard to call. The CDR3 spans 15 residues. Germline values: CDR1 LNHNV, CDR2 YYDKDF (reference sequence). CDR3 in amino acids: CATSREAEKAYGQYF. CDR3 coding DNA: TGTGCCACCAGCAGAGAGGCCGAAAAGGCCTACGGGCAGTACTTC.

The chain has TRBV25-1 and TRBJ2-1; the match to TRBD2 covers 9 bases. The CDR3 covers 14 residues. V lost 6 bases, J lost 1 base, and 1 base stayed unmatched. CDR1 MGHDK and CDR2 SYGVNS come from the germline V gene. The chain's CDR3 is CASRGLASYNEQFF. The CDR3 DNA follows: TGTGCCAGCAGAGGACTAGCGTCCTACAATGAGCAGTTCTTC.

The chain couples TRBV12-3 or TRBV12-4 to TRBJ2-3, with TRBD2 matching 8 bases. V dropped 5 bases and J dropped 2; count of bases not matched to a gene: 9. CDR3 length: 16 amino acids. The CDR3 region is CASSPLTSEYTDTQYF. CDR3 sequence (DNA): TGTGCCAGCAGTCCACTGACTAGCGAGTACACAGATACGCAGTATTTT.

This clonotype has ten or more counts. The chain joins TRBV29-1 to TRBJ1-1, with 9 positions matching TRBD1. The V segment lost 3 bases and the J segment 1 base; nucleotides outside the gene matches: 0. This CDR3 is built from 13 residues. Looked up from germline, CDR1 is SQVTM and CDR2 is ANQGSEA. The CDR3 DNA follows: TGCAGCGTTGAGGACAGGGGGAACACTGAAGCTTTCTTT. It encodes CSVEDRGNTEAFF.

The V call is TRBV30, the J call TRBJ2-1, with D possibly matching TRBD1 (5 bases). Trimming left V 2 bases short and J 5 bases short, with 10 bases between. The CDR3 length is 13 residues. Germline V gene sequence: CDR1 GTSNPN, CDR2 SVGIG (reference sequence). CDR3: CAWSRGGDNEQFF. CDR3 DNA sequence: TGTGCCTGGAGTAGGGGCGGAGACAATGAGCAGTTCTTC. Full variable domain (rest looked up from reference TRBV30 and TRBJ2-1): SQTIHQWPATLVQPVGSPLSLECTVEGTSNPNLYWYRQAAGRGLQLLFYSVGIGQISSEVPQNLSASRPQDRQFILSSKKLLLSDSGFYLCAWSRGGDNEQFFGPGTRLTVL.

This chain joins TRBV20-1 and TRBJ2-1; TRBD2 matches at 11 bases. CDR1 is DFQATT and CDR2 is SNEGSKA in the germline V gene (reference sequence). Trimming removed 3 bases from V and 6 bases from J; junction bases left unmatched: 4. This CDR3 spans 14 amino acids. The CDR3: CSASRTSGFNEQFF. CDR3 nucleotides: TGCAGTGCTAGCCGGACTAGCGGGTTCAATGAGCAGTTCTTC.

This clonotype was recorded a few times. The CDR3 DNA follows: TGCAGTGCTGAGACTAGCGGGGGTGATACGCAGTATTTT. Encoded protein: CSAETSGGDTQYF. The chain couples TRBV20-1 to TRBJ2-3; TRBD2 agrees at 12 bases. V trimming: 5 bases; J trimming: 6 bases; junction bases outside the gene matches: 3. CDR3 length: 13 amino acids. Germline CDR1 and CDR2: DFQATT and SNEGSKA (reference sequence).

For the CDR3, the DNA is TGTGCCACCAGTGATCGAACAGGGGGAGGAAGCACAGATACGCAGTATTTT. The encoded protein is CATSDRTGGGSTDTQYF. The V and J genes are TRBV24-1 and TRBJ2-3; 8 bases align to TRBD1. The CDR3 has 17 residues. With 3 bases clipped from V and 0 bases from J, the junction kept 7 bases outside the gene matches. In germline, CDR1 is KGHDR, CDR2 SFDVKD.

This clonotype was detected only a few times. The V and J genes are TRBV4-3 and TRBJ1-4; the D is unclear. The CDR3 loop spans 13 amino acids. V was trimmed by 0 bases and J by 11 bases, leaving 10 bases between them. The germline CDR1 and CDR2 sequences are LGHNA and YSLEER. CDR3 sequence: CASSQDTGAKLFF. CDR3 sequence (DNA): TGCGCCAGCAGCCAAGATACGGGAGCGAAACTGTTTTTT.

For this clonotype: A junction boundary mismatches the germline segment, possibly from a read error. This sequence joins TRBV7-2 and TRBJ2-2; 16 bases agree with TRBD2. The CDR3 extends over 17 amino acids. CDR1 is SGHTA and CDR2 is FQGNSA in the germline V gene. CDR3 residues: CASSAGTSGRARGGLFF. For the CDR3, the DNA is TGTGCCAGCAGCGCCGGGACTAGCGGGAGGGCCCGGGGGGGGCTGTTTTTT.

The J gene is TRBJ2-1, the V gene TRBV3-1, with 11 bases matching TRBD2. The DNA end favors TRBJ2-5, so the J call may be wrong. The CDR3 is 15 residues long. The germline CDR1 and CDR2 sequences are LGHDT and YNNKEL (reference sequence). CDR3 amino acids: CASSHLGLAGETQYF. Here the CDR3 DNA reads TGTGCCAGCAGCCACCTAGGACTAGCGGGAGAGACCCAGTACTTC.

This clonotype was recorded a few times. The rearrangement joins TRBV3-1 to TRBJ2-1; 8 bases line up with TRBD2. V was clipped by 1 base and J by 3 bases; unmatched bases: 2. This CDR3 spans 15 amino acids. The germline V gene encodes CDR1 LGHDT and CDR2 YNNKEL (reference sequence). CDR3 DNA: TGTGCCAGCAGCCAAGCCAGCGGGGGCTACAATGAGCAGTTCTTC. Translation: CASSQASGGYNEQFF.

This clonotype was seen more than once but under ten times. The V and J genes are TRBV4-1 and TRBJ2-1, with TRBD1 matching over 7 bases. This CDR3 has 16 amino acids. The ends lost 6 bases at V and 2 bases at J; junction bases unmatched: 10. The germline CDR1 and CDR2 sequences are MGHRA and YSYEKL. CDR3 loop: CASRPIYRGTYNEQFF. The CDR3 bases are TGCGCCAGCAGACCCATTTACAGGGGCACCTACAATGAGCAGTTCTTC.

Regarding this clonotype: It may be a read error: a sequence one base away is much more abundant. The rearrangement uses TRBV20-1 and TRBJ1-3, with D hard to call. Germline CDR1 is DFQATT and CDR2 is SNEGSKA (reference sequence). The CDR3 covers 14 residues. The CDR3 nucleotides are TGCAGTGCTAGGGCCGGGGAGTTTGGAAACACCGTATATTTT. Translating gives CSARAGEFGNTVYF.

J is TRBJ2-1 and V is TRBV7-2; weak D call: TRBD1 (6 bases). With 6 bases removed from V and 2 bases from J, the gap between germline ends came to 20 bases. The CDR3 spans 17 residues. Germline-derived CDR1 and CDR2 are SGHTA and FQGNSA. CDR3: CASSSVGTSPPYNEQFF. CDR3 DNA sequence: TGTGCCAGCAGTTCCGTCGGGACATCCCCTCCCTACAATGAGCAGTTCTTC.

This clonotype was seen a few times. The chain is built from TRBV4-1 and TRBJ1-2; tentatively, D is TRBD1 (5 bases). This CDR3 has 15 residues. Trimming left V 0 bases short and J 2 bases short, with 10 bases between. Looked up from germline, CDR1 is MGHRA and CDR2 is YSYEKL. CDR3: CASSQERTRNYGYTF. The CDR3, as DNA: TGCGCCAGCAGCCAAGAAAGGACAAGGAACTATGGCTACACCTTC.